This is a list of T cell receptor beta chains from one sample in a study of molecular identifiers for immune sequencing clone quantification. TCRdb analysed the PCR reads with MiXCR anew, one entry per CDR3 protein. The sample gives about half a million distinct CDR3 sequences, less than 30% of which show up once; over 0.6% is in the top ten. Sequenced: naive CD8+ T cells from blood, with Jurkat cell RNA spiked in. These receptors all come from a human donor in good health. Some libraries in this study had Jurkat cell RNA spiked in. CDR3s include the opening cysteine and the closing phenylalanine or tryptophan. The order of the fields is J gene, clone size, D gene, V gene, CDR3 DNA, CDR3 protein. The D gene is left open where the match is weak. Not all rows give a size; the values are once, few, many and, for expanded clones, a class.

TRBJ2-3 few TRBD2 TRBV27 TGTGCCAGCAGATTAATAGTAGCGGGAGGGCCAGGTGATACGCAGTATTTT CASRLIVAGGPGDTQYF
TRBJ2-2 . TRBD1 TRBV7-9 TGTGCCAGCAGATCCGGGACAGGCCGGACCGGGGTGCTGTTTTTC CASRSGTGRTGVLFF
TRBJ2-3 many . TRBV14 TGTGCCAGCAGCGTCGGTAGTGCAGATACGCAGTATTTT CASSVGSADTQYF
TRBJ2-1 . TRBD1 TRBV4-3 TGCGCCAGCAGCCAAGATAGACAGGGGCTTTACAATGAGCAGTTCTTC CASSQDRQGLYNEQFF
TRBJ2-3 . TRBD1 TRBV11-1 TGTGCCAGCAGCTTAGGAGAGACAGGGGGTACAGATACGCAGTATTTT CASSLGETGGTDTQYF
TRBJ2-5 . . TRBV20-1 TGCAGTGCTAGAGGCCCGGCGGAGACCCAGTACTTC CSARGPAETQYF
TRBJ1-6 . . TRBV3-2 TGTGCCAGCAGCCAAGTACAGAGGAGGGGGCGAGTTTCACCCCTCCACTTT CASSQVQRRGRVSPLHF
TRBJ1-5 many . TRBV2 TGTGCCAGCAGTGACGCAACACCCGAGCCCCAGCATTTT CASSDATPEPQHF
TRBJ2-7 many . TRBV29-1 TGCAGCGCCCGCCCCGGGACGGGAGAGCAGTACTTC CSARPGTGEQYF
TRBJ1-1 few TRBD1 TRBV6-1 TGTGCCAGCACCCCGGGACAGTTCTTCATGAACACTGAAGCTTTCTTT CASTPGQFFMNTEAFF
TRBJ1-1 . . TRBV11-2 TGTGCCAGCAGCTTAGAGGGACAAGTAAACACTGAAGCTTTCTTT CASSLEGQVNTEAFF
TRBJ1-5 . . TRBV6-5 TGTGCCAGCAGTTACTCTTACGGTAATCAGCCCCAGCATTTT CASSYSYGNQPQHF
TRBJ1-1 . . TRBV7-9 TGTGCCAGCAGCTTAGAGGGGGATGGCACTAAAGCTTTCTTT CASSLEGDGTKAFF
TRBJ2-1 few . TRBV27 TGTGCCAGCAGGCAGAGGGGGAATGAGCAGTTCTTC CASRQRGNEQFF
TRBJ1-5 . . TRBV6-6 . CASSFGQGASQPPHF
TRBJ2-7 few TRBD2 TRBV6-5 TGTGCCAGCAGTCAGGGGACTAGCGGGAGAGGGTACGAGCAGTACTTC CASSQGTSGRGYEQYF
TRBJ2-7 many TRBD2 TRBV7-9 TGTGCCAGCAGCCCCGGGACTAGCAACGAGCAGTACTTC CASSPGTSNEQYF
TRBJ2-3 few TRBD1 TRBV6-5 TGTGCCAGCAGTTTATACCGGGACAGGGGAACTGATACGCAGTATTTT CASSLYRDRGTDTQYF
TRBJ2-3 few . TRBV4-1 TGCGCCAGCAGCCAAGTCGCCCAGGCCTCAGATACGCAGTATTTT CASSQVAQASDTQYF
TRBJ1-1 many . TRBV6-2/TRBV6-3 TGTGCCAGCAGCCTGTCCGGGCCCACTGAAGCTTTCTTT CASSLSGPTEAFF
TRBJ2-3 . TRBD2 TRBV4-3 TGCGCCAGCAGCCAAGAGCGGGCGGGGGGGCCTCGGGATACGCAGTATTTT CASSQERAGGPRDTQYF
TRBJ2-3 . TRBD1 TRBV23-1 TGCGCCAGCAGTCAATCGTCTTTCCAGGGGGTGATTGCAGATACGCAGTATTTT CASSQSSFQGVIADTQYF
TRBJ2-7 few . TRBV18 TGTGCCAGCTCAGATCTGGGTTCGGGCGAGCAGTACTTC CASSDLGSGEQYF
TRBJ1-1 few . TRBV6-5 TGTGCCAGCAGTTACGGTGCAGCGAACACTGAAGCTTTCTTT CASSYGAANTEAFF
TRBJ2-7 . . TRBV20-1 TGCAGTGCTAGAGATCGTGACTTCACCTACGAGCAGTACTTC CSARDRDFTYEQYF
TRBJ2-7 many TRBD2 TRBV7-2 TGTGCCAGCAGCCACCCTAGCGGGCGTGCCTACGAGCAGTACTTC CASSHPSGRAYEQYF
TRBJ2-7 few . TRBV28 TGTGCCAGCAGTTTACCAGACGGAGACCTGTCCTACGAGCAGTACTTC CASSLPDGDLSYEQYF
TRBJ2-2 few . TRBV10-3 TGTGCCATCAGTGAGTCGTTGCAGGGTGTCACCGGGGAGCTGTTTTTT CAISESLQGVTGELFF
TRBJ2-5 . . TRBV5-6 TGTGCCAGCAGTTTACGGCGTGATCGGGGAGAGACCCAGTACTTC CASSLRRDRGETQYF
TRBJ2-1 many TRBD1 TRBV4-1 TGCGCCAGCAGCCAAGAGCCAGGGGGCGCCGGGTACAATGAGCAGTTCTTC CASSQEPGGAGYNEQFF
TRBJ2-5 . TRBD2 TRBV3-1 TGTGCCAGCAGCCAAGGTAGCGGGGGGGCAACGGAGACCCAGTACTTC CASSQGSGGATETQYF
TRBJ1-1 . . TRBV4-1 TGCGCCAGCAGCCAATATATCCCCACGGGAGAAGCTTTCTTT CASSQYIPTGEAFF
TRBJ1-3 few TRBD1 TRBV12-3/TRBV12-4 TGTGCCAGCAGCGACAGGGCCCACTCTGGAAACACCATATATTTT CASSDRAHSGNTIYF
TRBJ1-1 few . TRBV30 TGTGCCTGGAGTGTAGCCAGGGTCACTGAAGCTTTCTTT CAWSVARVTEAFF
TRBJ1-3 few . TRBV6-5 TGTGCCAGCAGTTACTCTGTCTGGGGGCAGACTGGAAACACCATATATTTT CASSYSVWGQTGNTIYF
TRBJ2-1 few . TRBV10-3 TGTGCCATCAGAACCCTATCCACGGAGCAGTTCTTC CAIRTLSTEQFF
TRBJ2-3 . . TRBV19 TGTGCCAGTACCCCTTCGGTGGCAGATACGCAGTATTTT CASTPSVADTQYF
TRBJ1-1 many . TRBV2 TGTGCCAGCAGATCCGAGCCGGTTGAAGCTTTCTTT CASRSEPVEAFF
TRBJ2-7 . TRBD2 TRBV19 TGTGCCAGTAGTATAGACGCCAGCGGGAGCGCGTTCTACGAGCAGTACTTC CASSIDASGSAFYEQYF
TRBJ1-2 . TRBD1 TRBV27 TGTGCCAGCAGCTCCTGGGACAGGGGAGACTATGGCTACACCTTC CASSSWDRGDYGYTF
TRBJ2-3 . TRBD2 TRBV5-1 TGCGCCAGCAGCCCCTATCCCACTAGCGGGAGTACAGATACGCAGTATTTT CASSPYPTSGSTDTQYF
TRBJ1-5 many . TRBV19 TGTGCCAGTAGTATTGGCAATCAGCCCCAGCATTTT CASSIGNQPQHF
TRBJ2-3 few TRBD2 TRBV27 TGTGCCAGCAGACCCCAGGAGCGGGATTGGACAGATACGCAGTATTTT CASRPQERDWTDTQYF
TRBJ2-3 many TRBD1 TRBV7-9 TGTGCCAGCAGCCTAGACAGGGGGCGCGTAGATACGCAGTATTTT CASSLDRGRVDTQYF
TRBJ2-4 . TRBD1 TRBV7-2 TGTGCCAGCAGCTTAGGGGACAGGCGGGACATTCAGTACTTC CASSLGDRRDIQYF
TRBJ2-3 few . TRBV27 TGTGCCAGCAGGCCCCCCGGGGGACAGCCTAACACAGATACGCAGTATTTT CASRPPGGQPNTDTQYF
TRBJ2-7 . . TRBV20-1 TGCAGTGCTAGAGATTGGGACAACCCCTCCTACGAGCAGTACTTC CSARDWDNPSYEQYF
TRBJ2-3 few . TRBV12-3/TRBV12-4 TGTGCCAGCAGCCCCGGGTCTGCTATCGCAGATACGCAGTATTTT CASSPGSAIADTQYF
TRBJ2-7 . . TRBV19 TGTGCCAGTAGTATAGATCCCATGGGACCCACGATTCCTTTCTACGAGCAGTACTTC CASSIDPMGPTIPFYEQYF
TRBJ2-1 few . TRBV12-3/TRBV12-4 TGTGCCAGCAGTGCTGGGGTTATTAGTGAGCAGTTCTTC CASSAGVISEQFF
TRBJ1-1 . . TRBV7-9 TGTGCCAGCAGCTTAGATGTAGGCAGAAACACTGAAGCTTTCTTT CASSLDVGRNTEAFF
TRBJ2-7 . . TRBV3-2 TGTGCCAGCAAAAATGCCGAGCAGTACTTC CASKNAEQYF